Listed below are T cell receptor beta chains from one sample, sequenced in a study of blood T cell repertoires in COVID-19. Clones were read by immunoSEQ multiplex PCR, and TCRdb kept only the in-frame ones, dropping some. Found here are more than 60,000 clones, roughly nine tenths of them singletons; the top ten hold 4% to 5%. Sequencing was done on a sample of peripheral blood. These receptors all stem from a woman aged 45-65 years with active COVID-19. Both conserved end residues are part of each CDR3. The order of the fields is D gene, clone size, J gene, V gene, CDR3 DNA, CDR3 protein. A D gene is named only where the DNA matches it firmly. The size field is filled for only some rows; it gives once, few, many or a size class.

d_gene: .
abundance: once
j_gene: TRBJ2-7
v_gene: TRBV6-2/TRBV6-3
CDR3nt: TGTGCCAGCAGCTTTAACCGACTAGGACGGGACGAGCAGTACTTC
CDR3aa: CASSFNRLGRDEQYF

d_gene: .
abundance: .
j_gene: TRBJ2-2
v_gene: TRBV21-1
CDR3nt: TGTGCCAGCAGCAAAGAGTATAGTTCCACCGGGGAGCTGTTTTTT
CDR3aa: CASSKEYSSTGELFF

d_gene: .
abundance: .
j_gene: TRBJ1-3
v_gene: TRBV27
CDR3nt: TGTGCCAGCAGTCCCCGAACGGGGAACTCTGGAAACACCATATATTTT
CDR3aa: CASSPRTGNSGNTIYF

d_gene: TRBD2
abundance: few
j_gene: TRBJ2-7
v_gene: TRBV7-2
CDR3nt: TGTGCCAGCAGCCGGACTAGCGGGAGCTACGAGCAGTACTTC
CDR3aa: CASSRTSGSYEQYF

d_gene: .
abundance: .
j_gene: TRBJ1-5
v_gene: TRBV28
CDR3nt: TGTGCCAGCAGTTTCGACAGAATCAATCAGCCCCAGCATTTT
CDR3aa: CASSFDRINQPQHF

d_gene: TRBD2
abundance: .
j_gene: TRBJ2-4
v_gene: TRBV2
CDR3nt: TGTGCCAGCAGCCCTGGGGAGGGGCGGGGGAACATTCAGTACTTC
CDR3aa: CASSPGEGRGNIQYF

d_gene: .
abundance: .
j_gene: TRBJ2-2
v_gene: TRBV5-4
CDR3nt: TGTGCCAGCAGCCCTTATCCCGGGGAGCTGTTTTTT
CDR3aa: CASSPYPGELFF

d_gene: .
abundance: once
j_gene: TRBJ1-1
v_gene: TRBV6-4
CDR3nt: TGTGCCAGCAGTGCTACAGGCGCTTTCTTT
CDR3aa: CASSATGAFF

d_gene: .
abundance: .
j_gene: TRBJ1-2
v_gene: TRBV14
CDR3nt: TGTGCCAGCAGCCCACAGCCTAACTATGGCTACACCTTC
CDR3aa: CASSPQPNYGYTF

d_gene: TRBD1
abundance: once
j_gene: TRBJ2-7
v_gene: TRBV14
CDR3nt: TGTGCCAGCAGCCAAATCGGGACAGTCGGCTACGAGCAGTACTTC
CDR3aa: CASSQIGTVGYEQYF

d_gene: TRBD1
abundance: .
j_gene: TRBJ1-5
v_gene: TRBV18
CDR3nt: TGTGCCAGCTCCCGGGACAGTAATCAGCCCCAGCATTTT
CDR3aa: CASSRDSNQPQHF

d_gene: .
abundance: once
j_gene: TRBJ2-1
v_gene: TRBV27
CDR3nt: TGTGCCAGCAGTTTACAACTAGCTCCTTACAATGAGCAGTTCTTC
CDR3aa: CASSLQLAPYNEQFF

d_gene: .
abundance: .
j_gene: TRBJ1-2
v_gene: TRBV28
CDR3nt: TGTGCCAGCATTTCCCCGGGCAGGGCGAACGTCTATGGCTACACCTTC
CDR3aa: CASISPGRANVYGYTF

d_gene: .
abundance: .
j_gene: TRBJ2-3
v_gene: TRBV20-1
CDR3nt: TGCAGTGCTAAATACACAGATACGCAGTATTTT
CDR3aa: CSAKYTDTQYF

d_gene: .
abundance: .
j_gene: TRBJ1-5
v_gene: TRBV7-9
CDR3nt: TGTGCCAGCAGCTCCACCGAGGAGTACGGGCCCCAGCATTTT
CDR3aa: CASSSTEEYGPQHF

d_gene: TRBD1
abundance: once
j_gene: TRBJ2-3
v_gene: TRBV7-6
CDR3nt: TGTGCCAGCAGCTTAGCCGGGACAGGGGTCACAGATACGCAGTATTTT
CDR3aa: CASSLAGTGVTDTQYF

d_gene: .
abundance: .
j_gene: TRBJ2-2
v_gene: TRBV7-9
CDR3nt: TGTGCCAGCAGCCCCCTCGGTCAGCTGTTTTTT
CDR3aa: CASSPLGQLFF

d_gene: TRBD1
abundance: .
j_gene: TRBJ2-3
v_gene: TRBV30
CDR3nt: TGTGCCTGGGCCGGTCGCGGGACAGGGGCAGATACGCAGTATTTT
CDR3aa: CAWAGRGTGADTQYF

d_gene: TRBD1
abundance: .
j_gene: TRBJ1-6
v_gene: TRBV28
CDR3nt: TGTGCCAGCAGTGGGACAGGGAGTCGATCACCCCTCCACTTT
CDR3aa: CASSGTGSRSPLHF

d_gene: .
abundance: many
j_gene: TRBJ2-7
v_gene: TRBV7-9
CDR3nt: TGTGCCAGCAGCCCCCCTTCTTTCTACGAGCAGTACTTC
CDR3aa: CASSPPSFYEQYF

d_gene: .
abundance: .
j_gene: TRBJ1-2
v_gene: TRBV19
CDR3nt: TGTGCCAGCCACAGGACAGACGACTATGGCTACACCTTC
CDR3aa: CASHRTDDYGYTF

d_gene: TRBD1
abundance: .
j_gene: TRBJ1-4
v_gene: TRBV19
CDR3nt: TGTGCCAGTAGCCAAACGGGGACAGTAAATGAAAAACTGTTTTTT
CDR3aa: CASSQTGTVNEKLFF

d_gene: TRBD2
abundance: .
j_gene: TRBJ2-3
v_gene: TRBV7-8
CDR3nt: TGTGCCAGCAGCTCGACTAGCGGGACCCAGGATACGCAGTATTTT
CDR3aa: CASSSTSGTQDTQYF

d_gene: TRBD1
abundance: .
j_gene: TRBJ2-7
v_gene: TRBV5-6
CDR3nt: TGTGCCAGCAGCACGGACAGGGCAAGATACGAGCAGTACTTC
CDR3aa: CASSTDRARYEQYF

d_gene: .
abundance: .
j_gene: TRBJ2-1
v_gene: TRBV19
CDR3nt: TGTGCCAGTACAAGGGAGACCCGCTACAATGAGCAGTTCTTC
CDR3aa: CASTRETRYNEQFF

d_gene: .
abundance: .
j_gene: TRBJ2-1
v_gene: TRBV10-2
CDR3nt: TGCGCCAGCACGGGGACTCAGGCTGGAAATGAGCAGTTCTTC
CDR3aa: CASTGTQAGNEQFF

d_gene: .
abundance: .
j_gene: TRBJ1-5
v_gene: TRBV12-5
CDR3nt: TGTGCTAGTGGTTCCCTTAAATGGGGGGGATCTGACGACAATCAGCCCCAGCATTTT
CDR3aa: CASGSLKWGGSDDNQPQHF

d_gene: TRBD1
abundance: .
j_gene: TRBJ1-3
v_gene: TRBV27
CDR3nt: TGTGCCAGCAGTTTAGACGGGACAGGGGTTTACTCTGGAAACACCATATATTTT
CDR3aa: CASSLDGTGVYSGNTIYF

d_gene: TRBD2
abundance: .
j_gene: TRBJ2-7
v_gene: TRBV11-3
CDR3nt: TGTGCCAGCAGCCAAGGCGGGGGGTTCGCGCAGTACTTC
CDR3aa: CASSQGGGFAQYF

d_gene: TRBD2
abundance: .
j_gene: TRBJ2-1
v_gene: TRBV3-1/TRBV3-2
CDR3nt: TGTGCCAGCAGCCTCTGGGGGCGGGAGGGCGTCAATGAGCAGTTCTTC
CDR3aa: CASSLWGREGVNEQFF

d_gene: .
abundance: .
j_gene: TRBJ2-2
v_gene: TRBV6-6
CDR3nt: TGTGCCAGCAGTTTATCCGGGAGTAGCACCGGGGAGCTGTTTTTT
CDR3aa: CASSLSGSSTGELFF